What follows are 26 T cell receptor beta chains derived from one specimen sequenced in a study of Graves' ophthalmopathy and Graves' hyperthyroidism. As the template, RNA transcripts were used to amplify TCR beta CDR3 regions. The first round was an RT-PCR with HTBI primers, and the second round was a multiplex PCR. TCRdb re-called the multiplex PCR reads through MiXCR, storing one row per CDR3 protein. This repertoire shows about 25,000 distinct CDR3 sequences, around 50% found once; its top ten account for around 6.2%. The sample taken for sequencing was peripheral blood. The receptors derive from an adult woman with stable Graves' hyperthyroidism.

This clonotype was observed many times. As DNA, the CDR3 is TGTGCCAGCAGCTCGGGGGGTTACGGCTACACCTTC. Protein product: CASSSGGYGYTF. The gene calls are TRBV5-6 and TRBJ1-2; a possible D gene is TRBD1 (5 bases). This CDR3 region has 12 residues. Between the trimmed V and J ends, which lost 3 bases and 8 bases, there was a span of 11 bases. In germline, CDR1 is SGHDT, CDR2 YYEEEE.

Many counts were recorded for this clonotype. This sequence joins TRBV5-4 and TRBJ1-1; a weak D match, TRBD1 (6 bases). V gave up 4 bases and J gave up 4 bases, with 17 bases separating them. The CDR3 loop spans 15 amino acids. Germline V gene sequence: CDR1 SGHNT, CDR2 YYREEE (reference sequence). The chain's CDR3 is CASSPGGGGGTEAFF. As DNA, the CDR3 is TGTGCCAGCAGCCCCGGGGGCGGGGGGGGCACTGAAGCTTTCTTT.

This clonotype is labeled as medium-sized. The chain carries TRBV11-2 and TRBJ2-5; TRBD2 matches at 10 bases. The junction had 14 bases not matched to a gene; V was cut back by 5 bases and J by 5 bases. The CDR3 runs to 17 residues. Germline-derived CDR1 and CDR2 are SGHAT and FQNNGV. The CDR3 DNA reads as TGTGCCAGCAGCGTCATAGGTCAGCGGGAGGGCCGGGAGACCCAGTACTTC. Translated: CASSVIGQREGRETQYF.

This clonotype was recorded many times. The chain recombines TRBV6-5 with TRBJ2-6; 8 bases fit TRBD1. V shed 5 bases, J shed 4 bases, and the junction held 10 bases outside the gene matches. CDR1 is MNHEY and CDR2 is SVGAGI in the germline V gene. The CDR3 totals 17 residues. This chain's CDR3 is CASSISGGFSGANVLTF. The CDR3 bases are TGTGCCAGCAGTATATCAGGGGGCTTCTCGGGGGCCAACGTCCTGACTTTC.

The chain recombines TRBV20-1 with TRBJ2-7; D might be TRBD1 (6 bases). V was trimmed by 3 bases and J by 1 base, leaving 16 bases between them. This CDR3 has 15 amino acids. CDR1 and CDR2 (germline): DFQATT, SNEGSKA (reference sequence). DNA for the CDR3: TGCAGTGCTAGGGACCCGCAGGGGTGGTCCTACGAGCAGTACTTC. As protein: CSARDPQGWSYEQYF.

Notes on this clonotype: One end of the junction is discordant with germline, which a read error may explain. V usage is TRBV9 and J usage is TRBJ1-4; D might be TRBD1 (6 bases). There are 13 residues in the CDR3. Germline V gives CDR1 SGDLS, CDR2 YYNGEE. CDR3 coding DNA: TGTGCCAGCAGCGCCGCGGGGGGCGAAAATCTGTTTTTT. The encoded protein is CASSAAGGENLFF.

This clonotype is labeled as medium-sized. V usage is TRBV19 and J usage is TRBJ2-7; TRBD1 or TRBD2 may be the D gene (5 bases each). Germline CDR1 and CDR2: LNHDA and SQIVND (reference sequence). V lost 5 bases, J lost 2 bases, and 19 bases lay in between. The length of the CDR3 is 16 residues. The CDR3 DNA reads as TGTGCCAGTAGTCCGATGGGGGAAAACAAGCCCTACGAGCAGTACTTC. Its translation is CASSPMGENKPYEQYF.

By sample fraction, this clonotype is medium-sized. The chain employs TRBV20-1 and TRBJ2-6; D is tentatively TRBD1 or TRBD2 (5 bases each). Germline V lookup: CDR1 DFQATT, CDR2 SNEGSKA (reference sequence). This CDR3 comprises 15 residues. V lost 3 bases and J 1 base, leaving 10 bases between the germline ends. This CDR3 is CSARPWGSGANVLTF. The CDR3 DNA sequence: TGCAGTGCTAGGCCTTGGGGGTCTGGGGCCAACGTCCTGACTTTC.

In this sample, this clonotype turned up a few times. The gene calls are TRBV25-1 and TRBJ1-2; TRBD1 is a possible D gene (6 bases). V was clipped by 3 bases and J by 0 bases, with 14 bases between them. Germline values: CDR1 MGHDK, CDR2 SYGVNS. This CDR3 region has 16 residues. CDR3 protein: CASSDLGTQANYGYTF. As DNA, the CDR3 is TGTGCCAGCAGTGATCTAGGGACACAGGCTAACTATGGCTACACCTTC.

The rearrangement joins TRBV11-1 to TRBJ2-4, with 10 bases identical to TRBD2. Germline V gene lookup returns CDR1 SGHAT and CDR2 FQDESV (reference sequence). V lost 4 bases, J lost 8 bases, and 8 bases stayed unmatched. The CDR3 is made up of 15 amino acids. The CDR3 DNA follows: TGTGCCAGCAGCTCAGCGGGAGGGCCCCGGCACATTCAGTACTTC. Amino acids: CASSSAGGPRHIQYF.

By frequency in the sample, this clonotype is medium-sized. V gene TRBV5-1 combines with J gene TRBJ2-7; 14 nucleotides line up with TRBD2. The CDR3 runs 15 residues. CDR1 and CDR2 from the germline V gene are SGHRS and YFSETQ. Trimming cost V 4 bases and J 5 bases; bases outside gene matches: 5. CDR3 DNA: TGCGCCAGCAGCGTGACTAGCGGGAGGGCCGACGAGCAGTACTTC. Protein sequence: CASSVTSGRADEQYF.

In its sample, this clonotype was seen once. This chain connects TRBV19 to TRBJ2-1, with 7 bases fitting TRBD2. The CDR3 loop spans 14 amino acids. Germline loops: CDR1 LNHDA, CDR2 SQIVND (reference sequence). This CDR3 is CARVDGGIYNEQFF. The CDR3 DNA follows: TGTGCTAGAGTTGACGGGGGGATCTACAATGAGCAGTTCTTC.

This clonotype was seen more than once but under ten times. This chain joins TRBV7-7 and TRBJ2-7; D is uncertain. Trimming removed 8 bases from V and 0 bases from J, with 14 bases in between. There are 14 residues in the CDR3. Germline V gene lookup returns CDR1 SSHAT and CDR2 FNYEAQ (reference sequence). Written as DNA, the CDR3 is TGTGCCAGCCGCGTGGGTGGGGACTCCTACGAGCAGTACTTC. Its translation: CASRVGGDSYEQYF.

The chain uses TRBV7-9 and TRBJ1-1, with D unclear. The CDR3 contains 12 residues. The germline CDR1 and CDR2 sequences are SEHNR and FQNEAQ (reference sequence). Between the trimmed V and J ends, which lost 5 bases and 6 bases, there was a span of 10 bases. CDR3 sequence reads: CASSRQDPEAFF. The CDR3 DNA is TGTGCCAGCAGCCGTCAGGACCCTGAAGCTTTCTTT.

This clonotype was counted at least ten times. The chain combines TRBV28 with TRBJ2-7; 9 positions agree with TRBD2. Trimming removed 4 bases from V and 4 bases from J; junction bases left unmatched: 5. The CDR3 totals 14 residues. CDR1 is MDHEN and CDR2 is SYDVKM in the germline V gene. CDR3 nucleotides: TGTGCCAGCAGTTCCGCTAGCGGGGTTTACGAGCAGTACTTC. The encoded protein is CASSSASGVYEQYF. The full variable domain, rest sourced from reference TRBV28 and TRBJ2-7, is DVKVTQSSRYLVKRTGEKVFLECVQDMDHENMFWYRQDPGLGLRLIYFSYDVKMKEKGDIPEGYSVSREKKERFSLILESASTNQTSMYLCASSSASGVYEQYFGPGTRLTVT.

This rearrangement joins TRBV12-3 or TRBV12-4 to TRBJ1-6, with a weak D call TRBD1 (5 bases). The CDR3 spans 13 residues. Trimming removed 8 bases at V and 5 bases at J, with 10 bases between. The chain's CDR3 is CASRVGDNSPLHF. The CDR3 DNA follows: TGTGCCAGCCGCGTGGGGGATAATTCACCCCTCCACTTT.

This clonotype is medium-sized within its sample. CDR3 nucleotide sequence: TGTGCCACCAGTGATTCGACAGGGGGCAGGTATGGCTACACCTTC. Amino acid sequence: CATSDSTGGRYGYTF. J is TRBJ1-2 and V is TRBV24-1; TRBD1 matches 10 bases. CDR3 length: 15 residues. Germline CDR1 and CDR2: KGHDR and SFDVKD. Trimming cost V 2 bases and J 5 bases; bases outside gene matches: 4.

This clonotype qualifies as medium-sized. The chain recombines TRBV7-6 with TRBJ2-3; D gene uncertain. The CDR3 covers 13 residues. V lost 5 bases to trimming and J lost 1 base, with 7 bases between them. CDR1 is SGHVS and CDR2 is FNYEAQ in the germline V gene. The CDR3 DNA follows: TGTGCCAGCAGCCCACAAGGCACAGATACGCAGTATTTT. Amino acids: CASSPQGTDTQYF.

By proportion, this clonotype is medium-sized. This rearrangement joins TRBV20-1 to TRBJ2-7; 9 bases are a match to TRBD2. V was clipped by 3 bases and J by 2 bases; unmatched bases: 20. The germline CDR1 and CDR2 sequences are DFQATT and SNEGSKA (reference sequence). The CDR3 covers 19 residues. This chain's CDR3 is CSASGAGGPARLGPYEQYF. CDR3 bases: TGCAGTGCTAGCGGGGCGGGAGGGCCGGCTCGGTTAGGTCCCTACGAGCAGTACTTC.

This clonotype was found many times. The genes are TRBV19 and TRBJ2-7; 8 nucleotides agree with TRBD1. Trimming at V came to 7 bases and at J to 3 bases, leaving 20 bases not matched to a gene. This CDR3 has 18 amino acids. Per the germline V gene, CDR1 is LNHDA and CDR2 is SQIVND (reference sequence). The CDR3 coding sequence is TGTGCCAGTACCCACAGGACAGGGCCAAACCATAACCTCTACGAGCAGTACTTC. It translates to CASTHRTGPNHNLYEQYF.

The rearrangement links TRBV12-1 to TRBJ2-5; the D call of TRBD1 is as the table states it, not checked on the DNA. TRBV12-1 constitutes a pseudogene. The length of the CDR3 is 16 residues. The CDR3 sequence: CASSLSLEGAEETQYF. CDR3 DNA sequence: TGTGCCAGCAGCTTGTCCTTGGAGGGGGCAGAAGAGACCCAGTACTTC.

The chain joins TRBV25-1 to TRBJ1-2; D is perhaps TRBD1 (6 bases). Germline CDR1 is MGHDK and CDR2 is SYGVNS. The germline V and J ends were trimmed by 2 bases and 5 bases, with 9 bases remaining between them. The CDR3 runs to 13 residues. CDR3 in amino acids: CASSELRGYGYTF. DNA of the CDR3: TGTGCCAGCAGTGAACTTAGGGGGTATGGCTACACCTTC.

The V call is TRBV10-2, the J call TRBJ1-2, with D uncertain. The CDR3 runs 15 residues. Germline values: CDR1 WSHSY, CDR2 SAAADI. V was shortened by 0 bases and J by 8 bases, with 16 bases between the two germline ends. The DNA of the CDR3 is TGCGCCAGCAGTGAGTCGAGCTCCGTCGTAGGGGGCTACACCTTC. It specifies CASSESSSVVGGYTF.

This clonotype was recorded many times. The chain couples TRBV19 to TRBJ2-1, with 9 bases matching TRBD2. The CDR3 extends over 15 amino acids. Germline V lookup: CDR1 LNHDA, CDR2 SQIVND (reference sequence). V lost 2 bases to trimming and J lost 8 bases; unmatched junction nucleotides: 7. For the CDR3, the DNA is TGTGCCAGTAGTATATTTGAGCGGGAGGCCGATGAGCAGTTCTTC. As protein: CASSIFEREADEQFF.

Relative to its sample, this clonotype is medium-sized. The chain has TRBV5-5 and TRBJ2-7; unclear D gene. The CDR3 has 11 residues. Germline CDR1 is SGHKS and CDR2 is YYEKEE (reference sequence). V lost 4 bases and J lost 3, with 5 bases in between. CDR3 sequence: CASSIHYEQYF. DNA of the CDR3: TGTGCCAGCAGCATTCACTACGAGCAGTACTTC.

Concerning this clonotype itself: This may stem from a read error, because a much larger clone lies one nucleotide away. CDR3 in DNA: TGTGCCAGCAGCCAAGACTACGGGACAGGGGAGACCCAGTACTTC. The encoded protein is CASSQDYGTGETQYF. The gene calls are TRBV3-1 and TRBJ2-5, with 9 bases that match TRBD1. J was trimmed by 5 bases and V by 0 bases; bases with no gene match: 4. Germline V lookup: CDR1 LGHDT, CDR2 YNNKEL (reference sequence). The CDR3 sequence is 15 residues long.